The rows below give T cell receptor beta chains drawn from one sample of a study of CXCR3 chemokines and chemotherapy response in bladder cancer. TCRdb itself ran the PCR reads through MiXCR, one entry per CDR3 protein. The sample lists over 10,000 distinct CDR3 sequences, approximately 13% occurring once. This sample was taken from a patient whose treatment included neoadjuvant chemotherapy. The receptors derive from a human donor with bladder cancer that did not respond to neoadjuvant chemotherapy. Both conserved end residues are part of each CDR3. The order of the fields is clone size, J gene, D gene, V gene, CDR3 protein, CDR3 DNA. The D gene is left open where the match is weak. Some rows mark clone size as missing; the rest say once, few, many or name a class of expanded clone.

NA TRBJ1-5 NA TRBV28 CASSDPTGSSQPQHF TGTGCCAGCAGTGACCCCACAGGGTCCAGTCAGCCCCAGCATTTT
many TRBJ2-3 TRBD1 TRBV6-6 CASSYSPGTGRTDTQYF TGTGCCAGCAGTTACTCGCCCGGGACAGGGCGGACAGATACGCAGTATTTT
many TRBJ1-6 TRBD1 TRBV6-2/TRBV6-3 CASSYGGRPGGWSPLHF TGTGCCAGCAGTTACGGCGGCCGTCCAGGGGGTTGGTCACCCCTCCACTTT
many TRBJ1-1 NA TRBV6-1 CASSRAGRGFRNTEAFF TGTGCCAGCAGTAGAGCAGGGAGGGGGTTTCGGAACACTGAAGCTTTCTTT
many TRBJ2-3 NA TRBV7-3 CASSLKLDASTDTQYF TGTGCCAGCAGCTTAAAACTAGATGCCAGCACAGATACGCAGTATTTT
many TRBJ2-2 NA TRBV6-2/TRBV6-3 CASSTNREATGELFF TGTGCCAGCAGTACTAACAGGGAAGCCACCGGGGAGCTGTTTTTT
many TRBJ2-3 NA TRBV6-2/TRBV6-3 CASSSSADTQYF TGTGCCAGCAGTTCCTCGGCAGATACGCAGTATTTT
medium-sized TRBJ2-3 NA TRBV7-2 CASSLAKGTDTQYF TGTGCCAGCAGCTTAGCGAAAGGCACAGATACGCAGTATTTT
NA TRBJ2-5 TRBD2 TRBV20-1 CSARDYHGTSGRETQYF TGCAGTGCTAGAGATTATCATGGGACTAGCGGGAGAGAGACCCAGTACTTC
many TRBJ2-3 NA TRBV11-1 CASSFSSGSTDTQYF TGTGCCAGCAGCTTTTCCAGCGGTAGCACAGATACGCAGTATTTT